These 28 T cell receptor beta chains were all obtained from the same sample, sequenced in a study of blood T cell repertoires in COVID-19. The table came from immunoSEQ multiplex PCR; TCRdb's copy has only in-frame clones and leaves some out. The table shows 150,000 to 200,000 clones, with 65% to 85% occurring only once. Source material: peripheral blood. The receptors originated from a man aged 60 to 75 with active or convalescent COVID-19.

The rearrangement links TRBV7-2 to TRBJ2-7; possibly TRBD2 for D (6 bases). The germline CDR1 and CDR2 sequences are SGHTA and FQGNSA. V was cut by 0 bases and J by 0 bases, with 12 bases left in between. The CDR3 covers 16 residues. The CDR3 reads CASSLASGRSSYEQYF. The CDR3 DNA follows: TGTGCCAGCAGCTTAGCCAGCGGGCGGAGCTCCTACGAGCAGTACTTC.

The chain links TRBV14 to TRBJ2-1, with TRBD2 as a possible D gene (6 bases). Trimming removed 6 bases at V and 7 bases at J, with 19 bases between. The germline gives CDR1 SGHDN, CDR2 FVKESK. CDR3 length: 15 residues. Here the CDR3 reads CASSLGTFLGNEQFF. The CDR3 coding sequence is TGTGCCAGCAGTCTAGGGACTTTCCTCGGGAATGAGCAGTTCTTC.

The gene calls are TRBV5-5 and TRBJ2-5; D ambiguous. Per germline, CDR1 SGHKS and CDR2 YYEKEE (reference sequence). The CDR3 contains 12 residues. The germline V and J ends were trimmed by 4 bases and 5 bases, with 9 bases remaining between them. DNA for the CDR3: TGTGCCAGCAGCCCGGTAGTGGAGACCCAGTACTTC. It yields the protein CASSPVVETQYF.

The V gene is TRBV19, the J gene TRBJ2-7; 10 nucleotides agree with TRBD2. Germline V gene sequence: CDR1 LNHDA, CDR2 SQIVND (reference sequence). The CDR3 consists of 15 residues. After removal of 6 bases from V and 4 bases from J, the junction contained 9 bases not matched to a gene. The CDR3 DNA is TGTGCCAGTAGCTCCCCGGGACTAGCGATATACGAGCAGTACTTC. The encoded protein is CASSSPGLAIYEQYF. Full variable domain (rest looked up from reference TRBV19 and TRBJ2-7): DGGITQSPKYLFRKEGQNVTLSCEQNLNHDAMYWYRQDPGQGLRLIYYSQIVNDFQKGDIAEGYSVSREKKESFPLTVTSAQKNPTAFYLCASSSPGLAIYEQYFGPGTRLTVT.

The sample holds one count of this clone. The V gene is TRBV18, the J gene TRBJ2-1, with D maybe TRBD2 (6 bases). The CDR3 is 15 residues long. V was cut by 1 base and J by 7 bases, with 14 bases left in between. The V gene's germline CDR1 is KGHSH and CDR2 LQKENI. The chain's CDR3 is CASSPHIGGKNEQFF. CDR3 nucleotide sequence: TGTGCCAGCTCACCACATATCGGGGGTAAGAATGAGCAGTTCTTC.

This clone showed up just once. The rearrangement links TRBV19 to TRBJ1-5, with D perhaps TRBD1 (6 bases). Trimming shortened V by 3 bases and J by 5 bases, and 14 bases separated the two germline ends. From germline, CDR1 is LNHDA and CDR2 SQIVND (reference sequence). This CDR3 is built from 15 residues. As DNA, the CDR3 is TGTGCCAGTAGTATGGGGGGGGGCTCTCATCAGCCCCAGCATTTT. It translates to CASSMGGGSHQPQHF.

The chain uses TRBV5-6 and TRBJ2-4; TRBD1 might be the D (5 bases). The length of the CDR3 is 12 residues. CDR1 SGHDT and CDR2 YYEEEE come from the germline V gene. Trimming removed 5 bases at V and 8 bases at J, with 11 bases between. Here the CDR3 reads CASSRGADIQYF. CDR3 DNA sequence: TGTGCCAGCAGTAGGGGCGCGGACATTCAGTACTTC.

The rearrangement uses TRBV10-3 and TRBJ2-1, with 9 bases fitting TRBD2. The CDR3 contains 14 residues. Germline V lookup: CDR1 ENHRY, CDR2 SYGVKD. V lost 3 bases to trimming and J lost 10 bases; unmatched junction nucleotides: 7. CDR3 sequence (DNA): TGTGCCATCAGTGACGATAGCGGGAGAAAGGAGCAGTTCTTC. It is translated as CAISDDSGRKEQFF.

The gene calls are TRBV28 and TRBJ2-7, with 12 nucleotides matching TRBD2. Losses at the gene ends were 7 bases for V and 4 bases for J; bases not matched to a gene: 8. CDR1 and CDR2 (germline): MDHEN, SYDVKM. This CDR3 region has 15 residues. The CDR3 protein is CASNRGLAGKYEQYF. CDR3 coding DNA: TGTGCCAGCAACAGAGGACTAGCGGGAAAGTACGAGCAGTACTTC.

The chain joins TRBV5-1 to TRBJ2-5; D may be TRBD1 (5 bases). Germline V CDR1 and CDR2: SGHRS, YFSETQ. Trimming stripped 5 bases from V and 1 base from J, with 9 bases between. The CDR3 length is 13 residues. The CDR3 nucleotides read TGCGCCAGCAGAAGGGGCGTCCAAGAGACCCAGTACTTC. Translating it yields CASRRGVQETQYF.

At least ten counts were recorded for this clone. V usage is TRBV4-2 and J usage is TRBJ2-3, with D perhaps matching TRBD2 (7 bases). Per the germline V gene, CDR1 is LGHNA and CDR2 is YNFKEQ. V dropped 0 bases and J dropped 6 bases, with 19 bases sitting between them. The CDR3 consists of 17 residues. The CDR3 loop is CASSQELRERGSDTQYF. DNA for the CDR3: TGTGCCAGCAGCCAAGAGCTGCGGGAGAGGGGGTCGGATACGCAGTATTTT.

This sequence joins TRBV3-1 (or the pseudogene TRBV3-2) and TRBJ2-5, with 15 bases lining up with TRBD2. This CDR3 region has 18 residues. Germline-derived CDR1 and CDR2 are LGHDT and YNNKEL (reference sequence). The trim removed 1 base at V and 5 bases at J, leaving 8 bases unmatched. CDR3 residues: CASSQVSGTSGRKETQYF. The CDR3 DNA follows: TGTGCCAGCAGCCAAGTTTCCGGGACTAGCGGGAGGAAGGAGACCCAGTACTTC.

The gene calls are TRBV5-1 and TRBJ2-3; TRBD2 aligns across 8 bases. Germline trimming cut 4 bases from V and 5 bases from J; bases unmatched to any gene: 12. From germline, CDR1 is SGHRS and CDR2 YFSETQ. CDR3 size: 16 residues. CDR3 sequence reads: CASSPEARLAGDTQYF. The CDR3 coding sequence is TGCGCCAGCAGCCCGGAAGCACGCCTAGCGGGAGATACGCAGTATTTT.

The chain carries TRBV5-1 and TRBJ2-1, with 7 nucleotides matching TRBD1. The CDR3 runs to 14 residues. Germline V gives CDR1 SGHRS, CDR2 YFSETQ. The V and J ends lost 2 bases and 6 bases, in that order; junction bases with no gene match: 5. The CDR3 region is CASSFKGGSNEQFF. The CDR3 nucleotides read TGCGCCAGCAGCTTCAAAGGGGGCTCCAATGAGCAGTTCTTC.

The chain combines TRBV28 with TRBJ2-4; D not certain. Trimming shortened V by 2 bases and J by 4 bases, and 6 bases separated the two germline ends. Germline lookup yields CDR1 MDHEN and CDR2 SYDVKM. The length of the CDR3 is 13 residues. The CDR3 nucleotides are TGTGCCAGCAGTTTACAACTGAAAAACATTCAGTACTTC. Its translation: CASSLQLKNIQYF.

The gene calls are TRBV7-2 and TRBJ2-7; 11 bases line up with TRBD1. CDR1 is SGHTA and CDR2 is FQGNSA in the germline V gene. J gave up 3 bases and V 4 bases, and 2 bases lay outside the gene matches. The CDR3 consists of 14 residues. In DNA form, the CDR3 reads TGTGCCAGCAGCTCCGGGACAGGGGGCTACGAGCAGTACTTC. This sequence encodes CASSSGTGGYEQYF.

CDR3 region: CASSPFGGENTEAFF. The CDR3 coding sequence is TGTGCCAGCTCACCATTTGGGGGGGAGAACACTGAAGCTTTCTTT. This chain links TRBV18 with TRBJ1-1; possibly TRBD1 for D (5 bases). CDR3 length equals 15 residues. Looked up from germline, CDR1 is KGHSH and CDR2 is LQKENI. The V end was cut by 2 bases, the J end by 1 base, with 11 bases between.

This chain joins TRBV28 and TRBJ2-6; D is perhaps TRBD1 (5 bases). The CDR3 loop spans 16 amino acids. Between the trimmed V and J ends, which lost 3 bases and 5 bases, there was a span of 14 bases. CDR1 is MDHEN, CDR2 SYDVKM, per germline. For the CDR3, the DNA is TGTGCCAGCAGTTTCATACAGGTACGGCGGGCCAACGTCCTGACTTTC. As protein: CASSFIQVRRANVLTF.

The V and J genes are TRBV7-7 and TRBJ2-3, with TRBD1 matching 8 bases. CDR1 SSHAT and CDR2 FNYEAQ come from the germline V gene (reference sequence). Trimming removed 5 bases from V and 1 base from J; junction bases left unmatched: 5. There are 15 residues in the CDR3. CDR3 in amino acids: CASSAGTGRTDTQYF. As DNA, the CDR3 is TGTGCCAGCAGCGCCGGGACAGGACGCACAGATACGCAGTATTTT.

This clone showed up just once. The chain combines TRBV19 with TRBJ1-3; a weak D match, TRBD1 (5 bases). Germline V CDR1 and CDR2: LNHDA, SQIVND (reference sequence). The CDR3 has 16 amino acids. Trimming pared 6 bases from V and 0 bases from J, leaving 15 bases between. The CDR3 protein is CASSEQAAYSGNTIYF. CDR3 coding DNA: TGTGCCAGTAGCGAACAGGCAGCCTACTCTGGAAACACCATATATTTT.

This clone was found once. V and J are TRBV5-4 and TRBJ2-1; TRBD2 matches at 10 bases. Germline V gene sequence: CDR1 SGHNT, CDR2 YYREEE (reference sequence). The V segment lost 3 bases and the J segment 4 bases; nucleotides outside the gene matches: 4. CDR3 length: 15 residues. The CDR3 coding sequence is TGTGCCAGCAGCTCCGGACTAGCGGTATACAATGAGCAGTTCTTC. The encoded protein is CASSSGLAVYNEQFF.

V is TRBV19 and J is TRBJ2-3; 7 bases line up with TRBD2. The germline V gene has CDR1 LNHDA and CDR2 SQIVND (reference sequence). V dropped 7 bases and J dropped 4; count of bases not matched to a gene: 2. The CDR3 is 12 residues long. CDR3 DNA sequence: TGTGCCAGTATGGGAGGGCCAGATACGCAGTATTTT. This encodes CASMGGPDTQYF.

This clone was recorded once. This chain uses TRBV11-3 with TRBJ2-7, with 7 bases that match TRBD2. Germline CDR1 SGHNT, CDR2 YENEEA. V shed 4 bases, J shed 6 bases, and the junction held 6 bases outside the gene matches. The CDR3 is made up of 13 amino acids. The CDR3 DNA sequence: TGTGCCAGCAGCTCCGCTACGGGAGGCGAGCAGTACTTC. Residues: CASSSATGGEQYF.

This clone was seen repeatedly, ten times or more. The chain combines TRBV7-9 with TRBJ2-7, with 9 bases fitting TRBD1. Germline CDR1 SEHNR, CDR2 FQNEAQ (reference sequence). This CDR3 spans 14 amino acids. With 5 bases clipped from V and 4 bases from J, the junction kept 6 bases outside the gene matches. The CDR3 loop reads CASSPGQGRYEQYF. For the CDR3, the DNA is TGTGCCAGCAGCCCCGGACAGGGGAGGTACGAGCAGTACTTC.

The rearrangement links TRBV10-3 to TRBJ2-7, with D possibly TRBD1 on 6 matching bases. Germline V lookup: CDR1 ENHRY, CDR2 SYGVKD. With 7 bases removed from V and 1 base from J, the gap between germline ends came to 11 bases. This CDR3 comprises 13 residues. CDR3 sequence (DNA): TGTGCCATCACCCAAGGACAGTCCTACGAGCAGTACTTC. Its translation is CAITQGQSYEQYF.

The genes are TRBV19 and TRBJ2-7; 7 bases line up with TRBD2. Per germline, CDR1 LNHDA and CDR2 SQIVND (reference sequence). The J segment lost 1 base and the V segment lost 6 bases, leaving 12 bases of the junction unmatched. The CDR3 length is 16 residues. CDR3 sequence: CASSLTGGTSSYEQYF. The CDR3 DNA reads as TGTGCCAGTAGCCTGACCGGGGGGACGTCTTCCTACGAGCAGTACTTC.

The chain is built from TRBV6-5 and TRBJ1-3, with no clear D. Trimming left V 0 bases short and J 4 bases short, with 7 bases between. This CDR3 contains 14 residues. CDR1 is MNHEY, CDR2 SVGAGI, per germline. The chain's CDR3 is CASSYSRRGNTIYF. CDR3 coding DNA: TGTGCCAGCAGTTACTCTCGGCGGGGAAACACCATATATTTT.

This clone was counted many times. The chain carries TRBV2 and TRBJ2-7, with 8 bases matching TRBD2. With V trimmed by 4 bases and J by 5 bases, 4 bases remained unmatched. The germline V gene has CDR1 SNHLY and CDR2 FYNNEI. The CDR3 has 13 residues. The CDR3 loop is CASSAGTSNEQYF. The CDR3 DNA follows: TGTGCCAGCAGTGCCGGGACTAGTAACGAGCAGTACTTC.